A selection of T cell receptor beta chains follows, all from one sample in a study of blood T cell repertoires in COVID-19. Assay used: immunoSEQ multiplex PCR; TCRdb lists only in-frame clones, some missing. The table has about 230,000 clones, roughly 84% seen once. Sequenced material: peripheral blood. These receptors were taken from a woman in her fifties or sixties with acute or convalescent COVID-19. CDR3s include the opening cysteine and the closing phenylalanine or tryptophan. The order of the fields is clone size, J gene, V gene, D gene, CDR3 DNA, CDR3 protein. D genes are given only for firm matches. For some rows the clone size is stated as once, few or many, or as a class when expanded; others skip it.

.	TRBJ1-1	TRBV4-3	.	TGCGCCAGCAGCCAAGATGCGGGGGGTCGGGGAAAAACTGAAGCTTTCTTT	CASSQDAGGRGKTEAFF
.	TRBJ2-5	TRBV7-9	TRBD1	TGTGCCAGCAGCTTAGGACAGGGGGCATCAGAGACCCAGTACTTC	CASSLGQGASETQYF
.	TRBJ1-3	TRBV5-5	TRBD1	TGTGCCAGCAGCTTGGACAGGGGGGACACCATATATTTT	CASSLDRGDTIYF
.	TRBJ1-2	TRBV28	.	TGTGCCAGCAGTCCACGAGGTTGGGGCTACACCTTC	CASSPRGWGYTF
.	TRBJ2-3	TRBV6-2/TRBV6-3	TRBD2	TGTGCCAGCAGTACCCCCGGGACTAGCGCCCTAGGGGCAGATACGCAGTATTTT	CASSTPGTSALGADTQYF
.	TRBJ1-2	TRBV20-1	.	TGCAGTGCTAGTTCGGGGGGCTATGGCTACACCTTC	CSASSGGYGYTF
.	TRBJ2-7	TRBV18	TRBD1	TGTGCCAGCTCATCCTACCCAACCGGGACAGGGCATTTCTCCTACGAGCAGTACTTC	CASSSYPTGTGHFSYEQYF
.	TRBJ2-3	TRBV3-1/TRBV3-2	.	TGTGCCAGCAGCGCCGGGACAAGGGCCCAAGGTACGCAGTATTTT	CASSAGTRAQGTQYF
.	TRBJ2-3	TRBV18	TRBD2	TGTGCCAGCTCATCGAAGCGGGGGAGGACTAGCACAGATACGCAGTATTTT	CASSSKRGRTSTDTQYF
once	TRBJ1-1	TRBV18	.	TGTGCCAGCTCACCACGCAGGGGCGCCCCGACGGCGGCTTTCTTT	CASSPRRGAPTAAFF
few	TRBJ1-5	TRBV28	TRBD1	TGTGCCAGCAGCCTAGGGGACAGGGGTTTTCAGCCCCAGCATTTT	CASSLGDRGFQPQHF
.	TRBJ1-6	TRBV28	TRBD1	TGTGCCAGCAGTCCCGGGGACAGAAATAATTCACCCCTCCACTTT	CASSPGDRNNSPLHF
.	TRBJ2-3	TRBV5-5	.	TGTGCCAGCAGCTTGGGACTCACTCCAACAGATACGCAGTATTTT	CASSLGLTPTDTQYF
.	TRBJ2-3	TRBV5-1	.	TGCGCCAGCAGCTCGACCCAGGCGAGCACAGATACGCAGTATTTT	CASSSTQASTDTQYF
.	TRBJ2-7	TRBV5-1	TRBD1	TGCGCCAGCAGCCCCTACAGGGGACAGGGTAGGAGTTACGAGCAGTACTTC	CASSPYRGQGRSYEQYF
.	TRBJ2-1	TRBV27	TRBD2	TGTGCCAGCAGTTTAAGTCTAGCGGGGGGCGATGAGCAGTTCTTC	CASSLSLAGGDEQFF